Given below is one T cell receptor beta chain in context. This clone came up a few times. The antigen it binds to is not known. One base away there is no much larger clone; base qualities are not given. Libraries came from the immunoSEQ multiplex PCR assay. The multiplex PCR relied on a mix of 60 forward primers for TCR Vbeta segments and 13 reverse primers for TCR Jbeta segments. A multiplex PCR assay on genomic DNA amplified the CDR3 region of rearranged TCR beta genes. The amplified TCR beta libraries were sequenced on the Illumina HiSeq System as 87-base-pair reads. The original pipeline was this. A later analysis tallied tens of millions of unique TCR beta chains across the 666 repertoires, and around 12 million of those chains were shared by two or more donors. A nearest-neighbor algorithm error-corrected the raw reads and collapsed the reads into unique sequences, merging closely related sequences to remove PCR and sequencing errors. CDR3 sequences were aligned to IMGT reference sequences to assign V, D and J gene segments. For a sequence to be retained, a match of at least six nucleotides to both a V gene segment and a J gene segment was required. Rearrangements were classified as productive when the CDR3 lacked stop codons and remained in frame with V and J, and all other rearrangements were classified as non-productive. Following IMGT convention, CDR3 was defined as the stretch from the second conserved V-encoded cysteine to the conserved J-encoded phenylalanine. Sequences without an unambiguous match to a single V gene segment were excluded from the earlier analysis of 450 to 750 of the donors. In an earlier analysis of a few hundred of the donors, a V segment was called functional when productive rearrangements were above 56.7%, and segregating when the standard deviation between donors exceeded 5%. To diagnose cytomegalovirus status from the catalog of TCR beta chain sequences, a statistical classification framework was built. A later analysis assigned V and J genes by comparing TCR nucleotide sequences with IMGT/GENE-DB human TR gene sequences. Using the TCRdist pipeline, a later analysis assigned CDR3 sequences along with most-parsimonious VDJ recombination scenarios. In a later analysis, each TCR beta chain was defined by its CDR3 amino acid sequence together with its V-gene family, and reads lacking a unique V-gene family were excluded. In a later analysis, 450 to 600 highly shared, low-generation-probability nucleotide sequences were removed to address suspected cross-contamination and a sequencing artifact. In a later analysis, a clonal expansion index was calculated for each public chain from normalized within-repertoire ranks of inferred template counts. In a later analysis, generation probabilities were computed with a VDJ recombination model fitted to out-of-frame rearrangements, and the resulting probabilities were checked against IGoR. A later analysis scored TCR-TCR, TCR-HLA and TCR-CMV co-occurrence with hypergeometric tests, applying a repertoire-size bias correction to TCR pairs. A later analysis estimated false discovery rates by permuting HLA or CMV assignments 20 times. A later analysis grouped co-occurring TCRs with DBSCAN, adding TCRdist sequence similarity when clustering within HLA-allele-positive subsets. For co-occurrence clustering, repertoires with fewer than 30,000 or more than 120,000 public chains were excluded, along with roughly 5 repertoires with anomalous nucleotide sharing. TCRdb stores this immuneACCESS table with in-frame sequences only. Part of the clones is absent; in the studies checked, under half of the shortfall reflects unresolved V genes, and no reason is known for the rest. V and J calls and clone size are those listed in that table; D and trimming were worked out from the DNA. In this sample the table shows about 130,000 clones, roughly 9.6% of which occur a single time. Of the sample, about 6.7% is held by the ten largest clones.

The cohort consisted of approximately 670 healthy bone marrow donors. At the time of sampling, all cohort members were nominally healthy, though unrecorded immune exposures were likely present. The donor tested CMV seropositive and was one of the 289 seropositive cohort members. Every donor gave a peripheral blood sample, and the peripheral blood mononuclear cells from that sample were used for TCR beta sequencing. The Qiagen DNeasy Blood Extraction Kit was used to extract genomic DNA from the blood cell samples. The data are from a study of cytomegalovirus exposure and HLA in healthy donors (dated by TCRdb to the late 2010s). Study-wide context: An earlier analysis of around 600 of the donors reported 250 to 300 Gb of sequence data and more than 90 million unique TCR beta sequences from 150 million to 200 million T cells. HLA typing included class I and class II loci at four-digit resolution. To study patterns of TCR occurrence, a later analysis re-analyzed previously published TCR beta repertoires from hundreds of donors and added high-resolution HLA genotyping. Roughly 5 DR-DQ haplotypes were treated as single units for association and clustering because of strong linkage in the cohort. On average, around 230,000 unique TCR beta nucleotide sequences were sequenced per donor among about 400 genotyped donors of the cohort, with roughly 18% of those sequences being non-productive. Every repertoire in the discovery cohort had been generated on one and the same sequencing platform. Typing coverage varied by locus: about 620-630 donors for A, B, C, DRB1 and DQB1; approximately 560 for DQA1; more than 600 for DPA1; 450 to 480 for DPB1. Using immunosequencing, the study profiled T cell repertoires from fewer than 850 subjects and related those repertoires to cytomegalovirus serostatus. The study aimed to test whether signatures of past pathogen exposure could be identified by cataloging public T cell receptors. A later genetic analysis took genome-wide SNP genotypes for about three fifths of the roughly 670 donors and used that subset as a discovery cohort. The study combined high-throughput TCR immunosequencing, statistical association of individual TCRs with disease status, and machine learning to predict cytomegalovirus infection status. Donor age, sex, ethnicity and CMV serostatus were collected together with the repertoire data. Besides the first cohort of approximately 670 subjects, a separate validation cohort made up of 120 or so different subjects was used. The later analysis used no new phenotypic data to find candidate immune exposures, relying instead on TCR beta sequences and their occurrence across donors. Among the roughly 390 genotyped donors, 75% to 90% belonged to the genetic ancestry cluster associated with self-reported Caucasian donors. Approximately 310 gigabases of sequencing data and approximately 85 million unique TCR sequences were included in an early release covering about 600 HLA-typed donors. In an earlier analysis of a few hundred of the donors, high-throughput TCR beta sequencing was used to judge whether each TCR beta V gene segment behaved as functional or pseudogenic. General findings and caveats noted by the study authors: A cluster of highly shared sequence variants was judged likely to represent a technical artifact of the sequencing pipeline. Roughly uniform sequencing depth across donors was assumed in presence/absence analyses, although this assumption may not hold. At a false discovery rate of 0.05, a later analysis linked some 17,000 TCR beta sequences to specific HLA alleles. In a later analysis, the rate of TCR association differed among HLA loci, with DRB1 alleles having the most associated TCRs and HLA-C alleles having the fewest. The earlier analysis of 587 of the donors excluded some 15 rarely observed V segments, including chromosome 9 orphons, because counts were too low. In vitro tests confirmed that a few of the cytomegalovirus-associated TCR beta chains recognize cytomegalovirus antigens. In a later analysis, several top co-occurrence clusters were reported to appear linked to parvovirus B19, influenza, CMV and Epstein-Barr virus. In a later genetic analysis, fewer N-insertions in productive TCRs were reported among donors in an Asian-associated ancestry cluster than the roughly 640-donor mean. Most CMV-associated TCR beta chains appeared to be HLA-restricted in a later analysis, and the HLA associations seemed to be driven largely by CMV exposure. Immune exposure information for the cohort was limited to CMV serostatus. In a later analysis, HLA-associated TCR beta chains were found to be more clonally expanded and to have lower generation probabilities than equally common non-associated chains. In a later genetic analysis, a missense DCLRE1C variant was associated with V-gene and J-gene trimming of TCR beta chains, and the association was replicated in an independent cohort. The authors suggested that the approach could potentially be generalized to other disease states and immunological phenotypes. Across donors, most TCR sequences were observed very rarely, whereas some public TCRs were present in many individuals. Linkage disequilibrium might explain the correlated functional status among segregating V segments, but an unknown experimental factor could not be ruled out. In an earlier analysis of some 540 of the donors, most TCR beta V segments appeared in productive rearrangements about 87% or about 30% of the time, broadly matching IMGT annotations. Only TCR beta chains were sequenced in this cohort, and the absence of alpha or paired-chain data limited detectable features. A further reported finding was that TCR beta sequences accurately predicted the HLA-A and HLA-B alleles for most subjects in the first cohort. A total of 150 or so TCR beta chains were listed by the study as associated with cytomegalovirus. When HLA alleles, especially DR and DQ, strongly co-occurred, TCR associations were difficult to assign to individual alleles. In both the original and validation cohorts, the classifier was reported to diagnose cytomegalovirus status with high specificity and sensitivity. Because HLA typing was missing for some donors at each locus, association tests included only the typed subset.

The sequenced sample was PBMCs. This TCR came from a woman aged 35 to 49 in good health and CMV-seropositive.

The DNA is as follows: TGTGCCAGCAGCTCCGGACAGACAAGCTCCTACGAGCAGTACTTC. The translation is CASSSGQTSSYEQYF. The chain is assembled from TRBV5-6 and TRBJ2-5, with TRBD1 as a weak D call on 6 bases. With the DNA end fitting TRBJ2-7 better, the J assignment may be wrong. Counted from cysteine to phenylalanine, this CDR3 has 15 amino acids. Only the CDR3 DNA stays, 45 bases, in frame from base 1. The germline V gene yields SGHDT for CDR1 and YYEEEE for CDR2.